The rows below give T cell receptor beta chains drawn from one sample of a study of blood T cell repertoires in COVID-19. The method was immunoSEQ multiplex PCR; TCRdb's version includes in-frame clones alone and lacks a portion of them. The repertoire holds about 72,000 clones, with roughly 86% as singletons. Material: peripheral blood. The receptors were gathered from a woman aged 60-70 years with acute or convalescent COVID-19. Each CDR3 is given with its conserved first and last residue. The D gene is left open where the match is weak.

d_call j_call v_call cdr3_aa cdr3_nt
TRBD1 TRBJ2-7 TRBV7-9 CASGIGGAASYEQYF TGTGCCAGCGGGATAGGGGGCGCGGCGTCCTACGAGCAGTACTTC
. TRBJ1-5 TRBV19 CASSTDSYQDQPQHF TGTGCCAGTAGCACGGACAGCTATCAGGACCAGCCCCAGCATTTT
TRBD2 TRBJ2-5 TRBV15 CATSLRLAGPQETQYF TGTGCCACCAGCTTAAGACTAGCGGGGCCCCAAGAGACCCAGTACTTC
TRBD1 TRBJ1-6 TRBV28 CASSRGDRGNSPLHF TGTGCCAGCAGCCGGGGGGACAGGGGCAATTCACCCCTCCACTTT
TRBD1 TRBJ1-1 TRBV29-1 CSSGQDNTEAFF TGCAGCTCCGGACAGGACAACACTGAAGCTTTCTTT
TRBD1 TRBJ1-5 TRBV4-1 CASSQGTGGNQPQHF TGCGCCAGCAGCCAAGGCACAGGGGGCAATCAGCCCCAGCATTTT
TRBD2 TRBJ2-7 TRBV7-2 CASSLEAGGAFYEQYF TGTGCCAGCAGCTTAGAGGCCGGGGGGGCCTTCTACGAGCAGTACTTC
TRBD1 TRBJ1-2 TRBV28 CASSPRQGIYYGYTF TGTGCCAGCAGTCCAAGACAGGGCATCTACTATGGCTACACCTTC
TRBD1 TRBJ2-2 TRBV11-3 CASSLQGQENTGELFF TGTGCCAGCAGCTTACAGGGACAGGAGAACACCGGGGAGCTGTTTTTT
. TRBJ2-5 TRBV6-6 CASSMTRGSQETQYF TGTGCCAGCAGTATGACTAGAGGGTCACAAGAGACCCAGTACTTC
TRBD2 TRBJ2-3 TRBV3-1/TRBV3-2 CASSQDQRGGTDTQYF TGTGCCAGCAGCCAAGACCAGCGGGGGGGCACAGATACGCAGTATTTT